A single sample gave rise to the 21 T cell receptor beta chains below, sequenced in a study of human T cells and chemical hapten exposure. Described time point: patch test 3, about 24 weeks after DPC sensitization. The treatment here: therapeutic diphenylcyclopropenone sensitization with weekly scalp DPC. TCRdb itself ran the RACE reads through MiXCR, one entry per CDR3 protein. Among over 70,000 distinct CDR3 sequences, approximately 10% were seen once, and the ten largest hold 0.85% to 1.2%. The input for sequencing was whole blood, taken in connection with sensitization to the hapten diphenylcyclopropenone (DPC). The receptors here all came from a woman in her 30s with alopecia areata. Some clones in this sample may be carry-over from other donors' samples.

This clonotype was detected many times. The rearrangement uses TRBV12-3 or TRBV12-4 and TRBJ2-5; TRBD1 agrees at 11 bases. The V segment lost 4 bases and the J segment 7 bases; nucleotides outside the gene matches: 2. The CDR3 covers 13 residues. CDR3 nucleotides: TGTGCCAGCAGTTCCGGGACAGGGGGGACCCAGTACTTC. Its translation is CASSSGTGGTQYF.

This clonotype was observed a few times. J is TRBJ2-3 and V is TRBV4-2; TRBD2 agrees at 8 bases. This CDR3 is built from 17 residues. J lost 0 bases, V lost 0 bases, and 5 bases had no gene match. From germline, CDR1 is LGHNA and CDR2 YNFKEQ. CDR3 loop: CASSQDLSGTSTDTQYF. In DNA, the CDR3 is TGTGCCAGCAGCCAAGATCTTAGCGGGACTAGCACAGATACGCAGTATTTT.

There are many counts of this clonotype. The V and J genes are TRBV7-9 and TRBJ2-3; 9 bases align to TRBD2. Germline V gene lookup returns CDR1 SEHNR and CDR2 FQNEAQ (reference sequence). This CDR3 is 15 amino acids long. The junction had 6 bases not matched to a gene; V was cut back by 3 bases and J by 5 bases. In DNA form, the CDR3 reads TGTGCCAGCAGCTTTCTCTTAGCGGGAGTAGATACGCAGTATTTT. It yields the protein CASSFLLAGVDTQYF.

This clonotype was seen repeatedly, ten times or more. This sequence joins TRBV28 and TRBJ2-3; 7 nucleotides align to TRBD1. J lost 0 bases, V lost 6 bases, and 3 bases had no gene match. This CDR3 has 14 residues. From germline, CDR1 is MDHEN and CDR2 SYDVKM. The CDR3 reads CASRPGQSTDTQYF. Written as DNA, the CDR3 is TGTGCCAGCAGACCGGGACAGAGCACAGATACGCAGTATTTT.

In this sample, this clonotype turned up many times. This rearrangement joins TRBV2 to TRBJ1-4, with TRBD1 matching 9 bases. J lost 8 bases, V lost 5 bases, and 9 bases had no gene match. The CDR3 is 15 residues long. Germline CDR1 reads SNHLY; CDR2 reads FYNNEI. The CDR3 DNA is TGTGCCAGCAGTCTCGAGGGACAGGGAAACGAAAAACTGTTTTTT. Amino acid sequence: CASSLEGQGNEKLFF.

This sequence joins TRBV28 and TRBJ2-7; D unresolved. Trimming took off 8 bases at V and 2 bases at J, with 7 bases between the two ends. The CDR3 spans 11 residues. The germline V gene encodes CDR1 MDHEN and CDR2 SYDVKM. CDR3 loop: CASPPPYEQYF. The CDR3 bases are TGTGCCAGCCCGCCGCCCTACGAGCAGTACTTC.

V is TRBV7-3 and J is TRBJ1-1; the match to TRBD1 covers 7 bases. The CDR3 has 14 residues. V lost 5 bases to trimming and J lost 5 bases; unmatched junction nucleotides: 8. Germline loops: CDR1 SGHTA, CDR2 FQGTGA. CDR3 sequence (DNA): TGTGCCAGCAGCCATCCGGGACAGAAAACTGAAGCTTTCTTT. Translated, it gives CASSHPGQKTEAFF.

This clonotype has at least ten counts. The V and J genes are TRBV30 and TRBJ2-7; D remains ambiguous. Trimming cost V 1 base and J 4 bases, with 5 bases left between them. This CDR3 is 11 amino acids long. Germline V gene sequence: CDR1 GTSNPN, CDR2 SVGIG (reference sequence). The CDR3 is CAWSARYEQYF. The CDR3, as DNA: TGTGCCTGGAGTGCCAGGTACGAGCAGTACTTC.

Many counts were recorded for this clonotype. The chain joins TRBV20-1 to TRBJ2-1, with 7 bases aligning to TRBD2. Per the germline V gene, CDR1 is DFQATT and CDR2 is SNEGSKA (reference sequence). The CDR3 consists of 13 residues. Losses at the gene ends were 6 bases for V and 6 bases for J; bases not matched to a gene: 8. For the CDR3, the DNA is TGCAGTGCCCCCGGGGGGAATCGCAATGAGCAGTTCTTC. Translating it yields CSAPGGNRNEQFF.

This clonotype is deemed medium-sized. The chain employs TRBV28 and TRBJ2-7; 11 bases are a match to TRBD1. The CDR3 loop spans 15 amino acids. Germline V gives CDR1 MDHEN, CDR2 SYDVKM. J was trimmed by 4 bases and V by 7 bases; bases with no gene match: 9. CDR3 sequence reads: CASKAGQGVSYEQYF. The CDR3 coding sequence is TGTGCCAGCAAAGCGGGACAGGGGGTTTCTTACGAGCAGTACTTC.

This clonotype was counted at least ten times. This chain connects TRBV28 to TRBJ1-2; D is unresolved. CDR1 and CDR2 (germline): MDHEN, SYDVKM. The CDR3 consists of 12 residues. V was pared by 8 bases and J by 10 bases, with 17 bases between. Here the CDR3 DNA reads TGTGCCAGCCACAGTGGCTGGGTTAACTACACCTTC. Residues: CASHSGWVNYTF.

The gene calls are TRBV6-2 or TRBV6-3 and TRBJ2-1; tentatively, D is TRBD2 (7 bases). The V gene's germline CDR1 is MNHEY and CDR2 SVGEGT. The CDR3 length is 13 residues. Trimming removed 11 bases at V and 4 bases at J, with 15 bases between. CDR3 nucleotide sequence: TGTGCCGCTAAGCGGGACATTTACAATGAGCAGTTCTTC. The encoded protein is CAAKRDIYNEQFF.

There are many counts of this clonotype. This rearrangement joins TRBV5-1 to TRBJ2-5; possibly TRBD1 for D (6 bases). Trimming left V 3 bases short and J 2 bases short, with 8 bases between. Germline CDR1 reads SGHRS; CDR2 reads YFSETQ. CDR3 length: 13 amino acids. The CDR3: CASSSRGQETQYF. DNA of the CDR3: TGCGCCAGCAGCTCGAGGGGGCAAGAGACCCAGTACTTC.

This clonotype was found many times. The chain employs TRBV10-3 and TRBJ2-5; tentatively, D is TRBD2 (6 bases). The V end lost 4 bases, the J end lost 2 bases, and 11 bases lay between the germline ends. The CDR3 extends over 14 amino acids. Looked up from germline, CDR1 is ENHRY and CDR2 is SYGVKD. Written as DNA, the CDR3 is TGTGCCATCAGTGCCCCGGGACTTCAAGAGACCCAGTACTTC. Encoded protein: CAISAPGLQETQYF.

Only a few counts were recorded for this clonotype. V is TRBV7-2 and J is TRBJ2-5; tentatively, D is TRBD2 (6 bases). The CDR3 has 14 amino acids. In germline, CDR1 is SGHTA, CDR2 FQGNSA. The ends were cut back, 6 bases at V and 3 bases at J, with 14 bases in the middle. This chain's CDR3 is CASSWGLQKETQYF. DNA of the CDR3: TGTGCCAGCAGTTGGGGACTTCAGAAAGAGACCCAGTACTTC.

This clonotype was found many times. V usage is TRBV28 and J usage is TRBJ2-3; no reliable D call. V gave up 6 bases and J gave up 2 bases, with 21 bases separating them. The CDR3 consists of 17 residues. Germline CDR1 is MDHEN and CDR2 is SYDVKM. In DNA, the CDR3 is TGTGCCAGCAGCTTTGAGGAGACCAGATTAAACACAGATACGCAGTATTTT. As protein: CASSFEETRLNTDTQYF.

In this sample, this clonotype turned up a few times. This CDR3 is CASSLGRAPDTQYF. Here the CDR3 DNA reads TGTGCCAGCAGCTTAGGCCGGGCCCCGGATACGCAGTATTTT. The chain uses TRBV11-2 and TRBJ2-3; D remains unclear. This CDR3 contains 14 residues. The V end lost 1 base, the J end lost 6 bases, and 11 bases lay between the germline ends. Germline assignment: CDR1 SGHAT and CDR2 FQNNGV. Combining the CDR3 with reference TRBV11-2 and TRBJ2-3 gives the whole variable domain EAGVAQSPRYKIIEKRQSVAFWCNPISGHATLYWYQQILGQGPKLLIQFQNNGVVDDSQLPKDRFSAERLKGVDSTLKIQPAKLEDSAVYLCASSLGRAPDTQYFGPGTRLTVL.

This clonotype was found a few times. CDR3 sequence (DNA): TGCGCCAGCAGCTTGGAAGGGGGCTCATCCCCAGATACGCAGTATTTT. Translation gives CASSLEGGSSPDTQYF. V and J are TRBV5-1 and TRBJ2-3, with 7 bases aligning to TRBD1. Germline V gives CDR1 SGHRS, CDR2 YFSETQ. V dropped 0 bases and J dropped 4; count of bases not matched to a gene: 8. The CDR3 loop spans 16 amino acids.

This rearrangement joins TRBV4-2 to TRBJ2-1; D is possibly TRBD2 (6 bases). CDR1 and CDR2 from the germline V gene are LGHNA and YNFKEQ. The V end lost 1 base, the J end lost 5 bases, and 9 bases lay between the germline ends. The CDR3 totals 14 residues. The CDR3: CASSQGDSHNEQFF. CDR3 nucleotide sequence: TGTGCCAGCAGCCAAGGGGACTCACACAATGAGCAGTTCTTC.

This clonotype was recorded at least ten times. The chain combines TRBV18 with TRBJ2-6, with TRBD2 as a possible D gene (5 bases). Trimming stripped 3 bases from V and 0 bases from J, with 12 bases between. CDR1 KGHSH and CDR2 LQKENI come from the germline V gene. The CDR3 totals 17 residues. CDR3: CASSPPPGSSGANVLTF. The CDR3 DNA sequence: TGTGCCAGCTCACCCCCTCCGGGGTCCTCTGGGGCCAACGTCCTGACTTTC.

V and J are TRBV6-4 and TRBJ1-1; no reliable D call. Per germline, CDR1 MRHNA and CDR2 SNTAGT. V dropped 9 bases and J dropped 2 bases, with 16 bases sitting between them. This CDR3 region has 14 residues. This CDR3 is CASKLGQTNTEAFF. The CDR3 region has the DNA TGTGCCAGTAAGTTGGGCCAAACTAACACTGAAGCTTTCTTT.